Below, 10 T cell receptor beta chains from the same sample are listed, as sequenced in a study of T cell changes during pregnancy in multiple sclerosis. Libraries were prepared by immunoSEQ multiplex PCR; TCRdb keeps only in-frame clonotypes and omits some of them. The sample holds tens of thousands of clones; 90% to 95% are singletons and the top ten take around 2.8%. The starting material was CD4+ T cells from peripheral blood mononuclear cells, obtained in the third trimester of pregnancy. These receptors came from a female donor in good health, enrolled as a control in a pregnancy study.

The V and J genes are TRBV4-1 and TRBJ2-5, with D unresolved. Germline V CDR1 and CDR2: MGHRA, YSYEKL. Deletions cut 2 bases from V and 1 base from J, with 5 bases between. The CDR3 length is 13 residues. Here the CDR3 reads CASSQLPQETQYF. For the CDR3, the DNA is TGCGCCAGCAGCCAACTCCCCCAAGAGACCCAGTACTTC.

V and J are TRBV5-5 and TRBJ1-4; D call uncertain. The V end was cut by 2 bases, the J end by 5 bases, with 10 bases between. Germline CDR1 SGHKS, CDR2 YYEKEE (reference sequence). This CDR3 has 14 residues. The CDR3 DNA follows: TGTGCCAGCAGCTTAGGGAGAGTGAATGAAAAACTGTTTTTT. Its protein is CASSLGRVNEKLFF.

The J gene is TRBJ2-5, the V gene TRBV2, with TRBD2 matching 10 bases. The CDR3 runs 15 residues. Germline lookup yields CDR1 SNHLY and CDR2 FYNNEI. With 4 bases clipped from V and 3 bases from J, the junction kept 5 bases outside the gene matches. The CDR3 coding sequence is TGTGCCAGCAGTGCCCTCGGACTAGCGGAAGAGACCCAGTACTTC. Translating gives CASSALGLAEETQYF.

CDR3 in DNA: TGTGCCAGCAGTGCCCCCAGGGGTATGAACACTGAAGCTTTCTTT. Translation: CASSAPRGMNTEAFF. The J gene is TRBJ1-1, the V gene TRBV6-5, with a tentative D call TRBD1 (6 bases). The germline V and J ends were trimmed by 5 bases and 0 bases, with 13 bases remaining between them. Germline CDR1 reads MNHEY; CDR2 reads SVGAGI. This CDR3 contains 15 residues.

The CDR3 loop reads CASSPRNYGYTF. The DNA of the CDR3 is TGTGCCAGCAGCCCCAGGAACTATGGCTACACCTTC. The chain employs TRBV7-2 and TRBJ1-2; D is unresolved. Trimming removed 5 bases at V and 2 bases at J, with 6 bases between. Germline V gene sequence: CDR1 SGHTA, CDR2 FQGNSA. The CDR3 consists of 12 residues.

J is TRBJ2-3 and V is TRBV13, with 7 bases that match TRBD1. The germline gives CDR1 PRHDT, CDR2 FYEKMQ (reference sequence). The CDR3 spans 14 residues. The J segment lost 3 bases and the V segment lost 7 bases, leaving 7 bases of the junction unmatched. Here the CDR3 DNA reads TGTGCCAGCAAGGGGGCGACGAGAACAGATACGCAGTATTTT. The encoded protein is CASKGATRTDTQYF.

V and J are TRBV4-1 and TRBJ2-2; 9 bases agree with TRBD2. Germline V gene data show CDR1 as MGHRA and CDR2 as YSYEKL. The V gene end was trimmed by 1 base and the J gene end by 4 bases; junction bases not matched to a gene: 4. This CDR3 spans 16 amino acids. CDR3 DNA: TGCGCCAGCAGCCAAGTAGCGGGGGCGTCCACCGGGGAGCTGTTTTTT. Translating it yields CASSQVAGASTGELFF.

The chain is built from TRBV27 and TRBJ2-7; 11 nucleotides agree with TRBD2. Per germline, CDR1 MNHEY and CDR2 SMNVEV (reference sequence). The CDR3 sequence is 17 residues long. Trimming cost V 5 bases and J 3 bases; bases outside gene matches: 12. The DNA of the CDR3 is TGTGCCAGCAGTCCCTCAAAGACTAGCGGGAAAAGCTACGAGCAGTACTTC. This gives the protein CASSPSKTSGKSYEQYF.

This clone appeared once. The genes are TRBV7-9 and TRBJ2-7; perhaps TRBD2 as D (8 bases). There are 16 residues in the CDR3. V was clipped by 5 bases and J by 5 bases, with 22 bases between them. The germline CDR1 and CDR2 sequences are SEHNR and FQNEAQ (reference sequence). The CDR3: CASSQGGRGRIHEQYF. In DNA, the CDR3 is TGTGCCAGCAGCCAGGGGGGTCGCGGGAGGATTCACGAGCAGTACTTC.

Here the CDR3 DNA reads TGTGCCAGCAGTTTACAGTGGCAGGGCGTCCATTTAAACACTGAAGCTTTCTTT. Amino acids: CASSLQWQGVHLNTEAFF. The rearrangement uses TRBV28 and TRBJ1-1; D possibly corresponds to TRBD1 (5 bases). The V end lost 2 bases, the J end lost 2 bases, and 21 bases lay between the germline ends. The germline gives CDR1 MDHEN, CDR2 SYDVKM. The CDR3 sequence is 18 residues long.